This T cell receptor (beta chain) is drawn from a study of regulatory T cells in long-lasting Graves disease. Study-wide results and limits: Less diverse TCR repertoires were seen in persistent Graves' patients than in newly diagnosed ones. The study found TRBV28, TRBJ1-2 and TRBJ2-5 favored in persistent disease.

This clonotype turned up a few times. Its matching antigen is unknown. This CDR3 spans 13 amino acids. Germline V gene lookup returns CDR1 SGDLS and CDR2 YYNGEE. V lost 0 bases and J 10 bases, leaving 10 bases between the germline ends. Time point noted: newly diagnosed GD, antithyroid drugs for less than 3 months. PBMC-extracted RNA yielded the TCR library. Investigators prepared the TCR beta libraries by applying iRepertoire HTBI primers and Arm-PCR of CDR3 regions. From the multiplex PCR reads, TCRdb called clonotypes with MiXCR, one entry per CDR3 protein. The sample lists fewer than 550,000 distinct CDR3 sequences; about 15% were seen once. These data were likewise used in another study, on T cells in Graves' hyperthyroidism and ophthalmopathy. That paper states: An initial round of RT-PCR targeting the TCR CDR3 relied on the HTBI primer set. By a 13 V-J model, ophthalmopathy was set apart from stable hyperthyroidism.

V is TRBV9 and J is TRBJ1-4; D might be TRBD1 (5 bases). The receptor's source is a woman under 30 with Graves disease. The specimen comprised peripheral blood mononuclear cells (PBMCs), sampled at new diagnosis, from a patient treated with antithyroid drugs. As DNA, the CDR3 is TGTGCCAGCAGCGTAGAGGCTGGGGGAAAACTGTTTTTT. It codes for CASSVEAGGKLFF. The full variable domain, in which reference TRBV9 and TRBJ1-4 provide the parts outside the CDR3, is DSGVTQTPKHLITATGQRVTLRCSPRSGDLSVYWYQQSLDQGLQFLIQYYNGEERAKGNILERFSAQQFPDLHSELNLSSLELGDSALYFCASSVEAGGKLFFGSGTQLSVL.